This TCR beta chain was captured in a study of molecular identifiers for immune sequencing clone quantification. CDR1 is KGHSH and CDR2 is LQKENI in the germline V gene. The CDR3 loop spans 14 amino acids. This clonotype was counted at least ten times. An end of the junction does not agree with germline; a read error may underlie this. A single record per CDR3 protein comes from TCRdb applying MiXCR to the PCR reads. The sample holds approximately 550,000 distinct CDR3 sequences, 25% seen once. The J gene is TRBJ2-7, the V gene TRBV18; 11 bases line up with TRBD1. Sequenced material: naive CD8+ T cells from blood, with Jurkat cell RNA spiked in. Indicated subset: FACS-sorted CD8+CD4-CCR7+CD45RA+ naive T cells. This clonotype originated in a human donor in good health. Some libraries in this study had Jurkat cell RNA spiked in. This CDR3 is CASSPGQGAYEQYF. In DNA, the CDR3 is TGCGCCAGCAGCCCGGGACAGGGGGCCTACGAGCAGTACTTC. The full variable domain, rest sourced from reference TRBV18 and TRBJ2-7, is NAGVMQNPRHLVRRRGQEARLRCSPMKGHSHVYWYRQLPEEGLKFMVYLQKENIIDESGMPKERFSAEFPKEGPSILRIQQVVRGDSAAYFCASSPGQGAYEQYFGPGTRLTVT.